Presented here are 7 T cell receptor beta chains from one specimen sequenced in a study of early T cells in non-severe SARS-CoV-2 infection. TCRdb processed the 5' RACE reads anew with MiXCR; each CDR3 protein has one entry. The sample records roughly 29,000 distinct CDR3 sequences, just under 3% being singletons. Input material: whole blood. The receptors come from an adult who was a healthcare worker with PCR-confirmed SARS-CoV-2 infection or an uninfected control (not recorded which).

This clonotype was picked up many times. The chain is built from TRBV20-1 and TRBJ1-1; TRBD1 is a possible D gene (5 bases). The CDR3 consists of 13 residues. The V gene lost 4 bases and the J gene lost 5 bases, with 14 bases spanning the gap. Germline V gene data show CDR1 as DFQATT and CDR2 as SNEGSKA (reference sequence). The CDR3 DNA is TGCAGTGCTACCCGATGGGGGAGAACTGAAGCTTTCTTT. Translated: CSATRWGRTEAFF.

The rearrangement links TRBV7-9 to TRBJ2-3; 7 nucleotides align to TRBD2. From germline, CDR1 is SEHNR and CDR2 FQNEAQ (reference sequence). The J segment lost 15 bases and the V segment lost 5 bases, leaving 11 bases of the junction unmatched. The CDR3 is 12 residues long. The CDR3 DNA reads TGTGCCAGCAGCCCGAGCGCGGGAGCTTCTTATTTT. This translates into CASSPSAGASYF. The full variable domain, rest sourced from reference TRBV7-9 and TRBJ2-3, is DTGVSQNPRHKITKRGQNVTFRCDPISEHNRLYWYRQTLGQGPEFLTYFQNEAQLEKSRLLSDRFSAERPKGSFSTLEIQRTEQGDSAMYLCASSPSAGASYFGPGTRLTVL.

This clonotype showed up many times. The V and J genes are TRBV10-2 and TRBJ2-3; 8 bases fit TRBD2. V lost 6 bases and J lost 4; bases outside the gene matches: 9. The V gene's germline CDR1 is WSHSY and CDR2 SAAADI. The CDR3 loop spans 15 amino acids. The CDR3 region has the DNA TGCGCCAGCAGCTCCACAGGGACTAGGGCAGATACGCAGTATTTT. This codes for CASSSTGTRADTQYF.

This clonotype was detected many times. The CDR3 coding sequence is TGTGCCAGCAGCTTATTCTTAGGGGCCGGATGGTATAGCAATCAGCCCCAGCATTTT. Its protein product is CASSLFLGAGWYSNQPQHF. The chain joins TRBV11-3 to TRBJ1-5; D is possibly TRBD1 (5 bases). The CDR3 covers 19 residues. The ends were cut back, 2 bases at V and 0 bases at J, with 20 bases in the middle. The germline V gene encodes CDR1 SGHNT and CDR2 YENEEA.

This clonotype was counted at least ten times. The CDR3 loop reads CASRIQGTNGYTF. The CDR3 bases are TGTGCCAGCAGAATACAGGGAACCAATGGCTACACCTTC. This sequence joins TRBV12-3 or TRBV12-4 and TRBJ1-2; D might be TRBD1 (6 bases). Between the trimmed V and J ends, which lost 6 bases and 6 bases, there was a span of 14 bases. The CDR3 extends over 13 amino acids.

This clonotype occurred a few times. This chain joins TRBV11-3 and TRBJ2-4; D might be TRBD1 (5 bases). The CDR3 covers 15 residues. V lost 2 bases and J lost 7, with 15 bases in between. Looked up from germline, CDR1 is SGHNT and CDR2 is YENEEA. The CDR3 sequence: CASSLSSGSHNIQYF. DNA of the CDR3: TGTGCCAGCAGCTTATCTTCAGGGTCCCACAACATTCAGTACTTC.

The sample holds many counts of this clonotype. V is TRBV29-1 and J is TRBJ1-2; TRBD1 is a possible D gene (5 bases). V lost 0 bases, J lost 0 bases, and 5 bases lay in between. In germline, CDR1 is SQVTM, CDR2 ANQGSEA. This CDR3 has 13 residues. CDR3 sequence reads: CSVEEQANYGYTF. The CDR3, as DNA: TGCAGCGTTGAAGAACAGGCTAACTATGGCTACACCTTC.